The clone carrying this TCR beta chain was observed a single time. The sample originates from a study of cytotoxic CD8 clonotypes in ibrutinib-treated CLL. Trimming stripped 4 bases from V and 5 bases from J, with 9 bases between. The germline V gene encodes CDR1 SGHDT and CDR2 YYEEEE. The CDR3 is 13 residues long. Using immunoSEQ multiplex PCR, the repertoire was profiled, and TCRdb retains in-frame clones only, with some absent. The repertoire holds 35,000 to 45,000 clones, with more than 60% as singletons. The sequencing used PBMCs, collected after 12 months of ibrutinib treatment. The receptor's source is a human donor with chronic lymphocytic leukemia. The chain combines TRBV5-6 with TRBJ1-4; tentative D call: TRBD1 (5 bases). The chain's CDR3 is CASSNRDNEKLFF. In DNA, the CDR3 is TGTGCCAGCAGCAACCGGGACAATGAAAAACTGTTTTTT.